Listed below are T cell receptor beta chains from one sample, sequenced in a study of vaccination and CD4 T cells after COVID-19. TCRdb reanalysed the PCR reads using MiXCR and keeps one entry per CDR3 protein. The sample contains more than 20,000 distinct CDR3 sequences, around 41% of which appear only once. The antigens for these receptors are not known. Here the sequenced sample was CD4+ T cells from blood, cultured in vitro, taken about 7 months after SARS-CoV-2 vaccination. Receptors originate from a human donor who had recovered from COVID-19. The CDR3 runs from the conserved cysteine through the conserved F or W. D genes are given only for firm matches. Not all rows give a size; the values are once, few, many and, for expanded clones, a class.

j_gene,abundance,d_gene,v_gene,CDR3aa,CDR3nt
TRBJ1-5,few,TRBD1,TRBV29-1,CSVLGQGGQPQHF,TGCAGCGTCCTGGGACAGGGGGGTCAGCCCCAGCATTTT
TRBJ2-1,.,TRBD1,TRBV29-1,CSAEDRGPYNEQFF,TGCAGCGCCGAGGACAGGGGCCCCTACAATGAGCAGTTCTTC
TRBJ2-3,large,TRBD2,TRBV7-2,CASSFGGSGADTQYF,TGTGCCAGCAGCTTCGGCGGGAGTGGGGCAGATACGCAGTATTTT
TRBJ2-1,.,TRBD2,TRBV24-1,CATSDGTSGTRYNEQFF,TGTGCCACCAGTGATGGGACTAGCGGGACGCGGTACAATGAGCAGTTCTTC
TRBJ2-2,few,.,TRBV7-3,CASSSQYTGELFF,TGTGCCAGCAGCTCGCAGTACACCGGGGAGCTGTTTTTT
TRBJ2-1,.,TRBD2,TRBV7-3,CASGDTGLAGGHNEQFF,TGTGCCAGCGGAGACACAGGACTAGCGGGAGGCCACAATGAGCAGTTCTTC
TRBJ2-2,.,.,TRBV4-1,CASSPQGTGELFF,TGCGCCAGCAGCCCCCAGGGGACCGGGGAGCTGTTTTTT
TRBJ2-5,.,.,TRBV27,CASSYKGVRETQYF,TGTGCCAGCAGCTACAAGGGAGTAAGGGAGACCCAGTACTTC
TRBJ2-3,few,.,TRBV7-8,CASSLARRDTQYF,TGTGCCAGCAGCTTAGCGCGACGGGATACGCAGTATTTT
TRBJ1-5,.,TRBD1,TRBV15,CATSTTGGGNQPQHF,TGTGCCACCAGCACTACAGGGGGCGGCAATCAGCCCCAGCATTTT
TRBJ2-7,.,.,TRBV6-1,CASSEGTALLYEQYF,TGTGCCAGCAGTGAAGGGACAGCTTTACTTTACGAGCAGTACTTC
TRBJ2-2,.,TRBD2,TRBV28,CASNHPSGRVTGELFF,TGTGCCAGCAACCATCCTAGCGGGAGGGTGACAGGGGAGCTGTTTTTT
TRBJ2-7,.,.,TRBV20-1,CSASGSVEDEQYF,TGCAGTGCTTCAGGTTCGGTTGAAGACGAGCAGTACTTC
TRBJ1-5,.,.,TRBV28,CASSPTDGGDNQPQHF,TGTGCCAGCAGTCCAACGGACGGGGGCGATAATCAGCCCCAGCATTTT
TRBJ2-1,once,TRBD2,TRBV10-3,CAISESLSGDYNEQFF,TGTGCCATCAGTGAGTCGCTCAGCGGGGATTACAATGAGCAGTTCTTC
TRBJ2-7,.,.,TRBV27,CASSWSPRAYEQYF,TGTGCCAGCAGTTGGTCCCCCAGAGCCTACGAGCAGTACTTC
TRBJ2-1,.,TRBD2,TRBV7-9,CASSHLREGSDEQFF,TGTGCCAGCAGCCACCTGCGGGAGGGTTCCGATGAGCAGTTCTTC
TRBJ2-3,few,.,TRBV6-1,CASTAGHTDTQYF,TGTGCCAGCACGGCAGGGCACACAGATACGCAGTATTTT
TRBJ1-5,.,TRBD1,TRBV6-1,CASSRGTGGQPQHF,TGTGCCAGCAGCAGAGGGACAGGGGGTCAGCCCCAGCATTTT
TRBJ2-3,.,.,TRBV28,CASRFWTRAESDTQYF,TGTGCCAGCAGGTTCTGGACAAGGGCGGAATCAGATACGCAGTATTTT
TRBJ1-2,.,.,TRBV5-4,CASSLEGQGRFYTF,TGTGCCAGCAGCTTGGAGGGCCAGGGACGATTTTACACCTTC
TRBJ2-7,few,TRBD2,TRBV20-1,CSARAGGPFLEQYF,TGCAGTGCTAGGGCGGGAGGGCCTTTTCTCGAGCAGTACTTC
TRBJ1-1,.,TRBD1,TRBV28,CASSSTGALNTEAFF,TGTGCCAGCAGTTCGACAGGGGCGCTGAACACTGAAGCTTTCTTT
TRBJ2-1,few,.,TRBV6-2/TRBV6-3,CASSYSPLQGSSYNEQFF,TGTGCCAGCAGTTACTCGCCTCTCCAGGGGAGCTCCTACAATGAGCAGTTCTTC
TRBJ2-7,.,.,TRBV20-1,CSASNTGEITYEQYF,TGCAGTGCTTCAAATACCGGGGAGATCACCTACGAGCAGTACTTC
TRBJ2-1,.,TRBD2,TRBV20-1,CSARDLAGNEQFF,TGCAGTGCTAGAGATCTAGCGGGAAATGAGCAGTTCTTC
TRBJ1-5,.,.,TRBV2,CASSEVSTDNQPQHF,TGTGCCAGCAGTGAAGTTTCGACGGACAATCAGCCCCAGCATTTT
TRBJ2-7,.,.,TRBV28,CASSSEGGVREQYF,TGTGCCAGCAGTTCGGAGGGGGGGGTCCGCGAGCAGTACTTC
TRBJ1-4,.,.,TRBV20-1,CSANGVNEKLFF,TGCAGTGCTAATGGGGTCAATGAAAAACTGTTTTTT
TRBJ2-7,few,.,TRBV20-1,CSAAVFTGSSYEQYF,TGCAGTGCCGCGGTATTTACAGGGAGCTCCTACGAGCAGTACTTC
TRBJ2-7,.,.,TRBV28,CASSSLVSGHEQYF,TGTGCCAGCAGTTCTCTAGTGTCGGGTCACGAGCAGTACTTC
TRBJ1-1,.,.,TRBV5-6,CASSLPRTTEAFF,TGTGCCAGCAGCTTGCCCCGGACCACTGAAGCTTTCTTT
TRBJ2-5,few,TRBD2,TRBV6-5,CASSYSIAGTETQYF,TGTGCCAGCAGTTACTCGATAGCGGGAACAGAGACCCAGTACTTC
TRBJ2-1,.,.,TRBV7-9,CASSPGPSNEQFF,TGTGCCAGCAGCCCAGGGCCCTCCAATGAGCAGTTCTTC
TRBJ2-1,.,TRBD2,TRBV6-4,CASSEAGGRRNEQFF,TGTGCCAGCAGTGAAGCGGGCGGGAGAAGGAATGAGCAGTTCTTC
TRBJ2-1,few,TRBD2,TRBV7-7,CASSPGLAGGDEQFF,TGTGCTAGCAGCCCGGGACTAGCGGGAGGGGATGAGCAGTTCTTC
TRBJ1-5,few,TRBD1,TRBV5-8,CASSTTGKGNQPQHF,TGTGCCAGCAGCACGACAGGGAAAGGCAATCAGCCCCAGCATTTT
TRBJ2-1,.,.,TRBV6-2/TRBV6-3,CASRVASSYNEQFF,TGTGCCAGCAGAGTAGCTTCATCCTACAATGAGCAGTTCTTC
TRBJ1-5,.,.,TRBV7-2,CASSGDRQPQHF,TGTGCCAGCAGCGGCGACCGGCAGCCCCAGCATTTT
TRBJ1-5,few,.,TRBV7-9,CASIPDEYSNQPQHF,TGTGCCAGCATCCCGGACGAGTATAGCAATCAGCCCCAGCATTTT
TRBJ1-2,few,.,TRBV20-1,CSARDRGIGYGYTF,TGCAGTGCTAGAGATAGGGGGATTGGCTATGGCTACACCTTC
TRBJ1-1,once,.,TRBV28,CASSATRRMNTEAFF,TGTGCCAGCAGCGCAACCAGGAGGATGAACACTGAAGCTTTCTTT
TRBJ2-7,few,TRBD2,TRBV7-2,CASASGASGSREQYF,TGTGCCAGCGCGTCTGGGGCTAGCGGGAGTCGCGAGCAGTACTTC
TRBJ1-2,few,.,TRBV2,CATEDQPRNYGYTF,TGTGCCACCGAGGACCAGCCGAGGAACTATGGCTACACCTTC
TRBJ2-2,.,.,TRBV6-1,CASKTVETGELFF,TGTGCCAGCAAGACCGTTGAGACCGGGGAGCTGTTTTTT
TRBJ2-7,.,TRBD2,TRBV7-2,CASSFTSGSDSYEQYF,TGTGCCAGCAGCTTTACTAGCGGGAGCGATTCCTACGAGCAGTACTTC
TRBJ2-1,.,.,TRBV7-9,CASSFQTVYNEQFF,TGTGCCAGCAGCTTCCAGACCGTCTACAATGAGCAGTTCTTC
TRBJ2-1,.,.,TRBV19,CASSSWGSYNEQFF,TGTGCCAGTAGTAGCTGGGGGTCCTACAATGAGCAGTTCTTC
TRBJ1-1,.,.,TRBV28,CASRASYRLVKGGKAFF,TGTGCCAGCAGGGCTTCCTATCGTCTTGTTAAGGGAGGGAAAGCTTTCTTT
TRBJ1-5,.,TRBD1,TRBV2,CASRKGAGEPQHF,TGTGCCAGCAGGAAGGGGGCGGGGGAGCCCCAGCATTTT
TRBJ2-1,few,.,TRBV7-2,CASSLSHGNEQFF,TGTGCCAGCAGCTTATCCCACGGGAATGAGCAGTTCTTC
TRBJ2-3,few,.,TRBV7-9,CASNSQGLDTQYF,TGTGCCAGCAACTCTCAGGGTTTGGATACGCAGTATTTT
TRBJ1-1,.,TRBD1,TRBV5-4,CASSLGTGEMTMNTEAFF,TGTGCCAGCAGCCTGGGGACAGGGGAAATGACGATGAACACTGAAGCTTTCTTT
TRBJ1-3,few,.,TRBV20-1,CSARGDRSGNTIYF,TGCAGTGCTAGGGGGGACCGCTCTGGAAACACCATATATTTT
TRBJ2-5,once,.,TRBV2,CASSGGQTMGETQYF,TGTGCCAGCAGTGGTGGACAGACAATGGGAGAGACCCAGTACTTC